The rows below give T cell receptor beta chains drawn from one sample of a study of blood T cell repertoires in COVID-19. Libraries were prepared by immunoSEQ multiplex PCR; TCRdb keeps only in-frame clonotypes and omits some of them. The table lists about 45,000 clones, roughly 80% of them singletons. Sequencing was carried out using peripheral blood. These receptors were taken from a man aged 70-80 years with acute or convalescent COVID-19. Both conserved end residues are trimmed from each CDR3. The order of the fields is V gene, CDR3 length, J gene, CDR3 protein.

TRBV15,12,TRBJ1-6,ATRGDLGISPLH
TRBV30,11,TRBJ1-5,AWGGQGFQPQH
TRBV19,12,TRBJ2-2,ASIGEQATGELF
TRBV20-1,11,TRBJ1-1,SASTGGRTEAF
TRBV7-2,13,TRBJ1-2,ASSLSEGHLYGYT
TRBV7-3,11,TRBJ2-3,ASSSTSTDTQY
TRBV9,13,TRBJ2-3,ASSQTSGGLDTQY
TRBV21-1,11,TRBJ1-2,ASSKGQSYGYT
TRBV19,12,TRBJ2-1,ASQGTRGLNEQF
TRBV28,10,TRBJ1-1,ASTPPQGRAF
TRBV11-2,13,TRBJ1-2,ASSQGGQGNGGYT
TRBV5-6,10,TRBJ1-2,ASSLQGYGYT
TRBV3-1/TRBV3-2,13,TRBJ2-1,ASSLASGGANEQF
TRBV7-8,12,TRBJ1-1,ASSHGGIRTEAF
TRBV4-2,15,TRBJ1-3,ASSQDLGSNSGNTIY
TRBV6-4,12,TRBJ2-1,ASSDSSGGNEQF
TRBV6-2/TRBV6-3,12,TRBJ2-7,ASSPRTEVYEQY
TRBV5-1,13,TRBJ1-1,ASSLTGPRNTEAF
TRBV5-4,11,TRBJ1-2,ASKQANNYGYT
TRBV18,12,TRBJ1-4,ASSLGQGLEKLF
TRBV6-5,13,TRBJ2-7,ASSPTRQFSYEQY
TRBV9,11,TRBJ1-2,ASSVKDSYGYT
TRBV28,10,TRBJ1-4,ASSFGQVQLF
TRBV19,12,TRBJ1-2,ASSPSRGASGYT
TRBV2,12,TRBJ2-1,ASSEGIQGNEQF
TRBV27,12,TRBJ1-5,ASSSRLGSQPQH
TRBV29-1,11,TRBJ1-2,SVAAGTGHGYT
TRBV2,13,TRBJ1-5,ASRQGQVKRQPQH
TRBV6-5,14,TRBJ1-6,ASSYSGTGGNSPLH
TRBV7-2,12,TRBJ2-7,ASSLVRTAYEQY
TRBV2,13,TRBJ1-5,ASRLQGNSNQPQH
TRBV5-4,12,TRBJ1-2,ASSVDSFNYGYT
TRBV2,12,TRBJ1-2,ASTVRTANYGYT
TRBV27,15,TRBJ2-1,ASSLRFGGAVYNEQF
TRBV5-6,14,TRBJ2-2,ASSYQTGAETGELF
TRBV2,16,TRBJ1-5,ASSRRQTEVSGNQPQH
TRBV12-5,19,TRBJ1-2,ASGLPRPSGTEDLSNYGYT
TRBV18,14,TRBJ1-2,ASSPGTGGAGYGYT
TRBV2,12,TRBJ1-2,ASSEDSANYGYT
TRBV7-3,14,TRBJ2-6,ASSTTGDPGANVLT
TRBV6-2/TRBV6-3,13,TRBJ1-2,ASCRDTDFNYGYT
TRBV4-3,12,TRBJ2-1,ASSLYRLGNEQF
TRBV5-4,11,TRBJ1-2,ASSLTENYGYT
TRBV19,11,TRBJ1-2,ASSPGFNYGYT
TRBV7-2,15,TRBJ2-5,ASSVTRSGDLQETQY
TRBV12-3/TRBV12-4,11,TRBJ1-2,ASSLTGSRGYT
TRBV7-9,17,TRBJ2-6,ASSSPQAVTRSGANVLT
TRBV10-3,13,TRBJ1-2,AISDGIRGIYGYT
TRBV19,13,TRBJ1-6,ASSIAQGWDSPLH
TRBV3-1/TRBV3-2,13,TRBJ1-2,ASSPFSGHNYGYT
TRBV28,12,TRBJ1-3,ASTNTRSGNTIY
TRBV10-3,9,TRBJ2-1,AISDINEQF
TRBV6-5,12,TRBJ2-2,ASSYLQGTGELF
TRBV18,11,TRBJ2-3,ASSRDTTDTQY
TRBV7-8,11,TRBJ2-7,ASSLSGTGPVY
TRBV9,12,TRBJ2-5,ASSVRGGEETQY
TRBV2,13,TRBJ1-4,ASSPRGGVNEKLF
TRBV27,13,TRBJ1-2,ASSPKGDRGYGYT
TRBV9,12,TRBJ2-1,ASSAGDNWNEQF